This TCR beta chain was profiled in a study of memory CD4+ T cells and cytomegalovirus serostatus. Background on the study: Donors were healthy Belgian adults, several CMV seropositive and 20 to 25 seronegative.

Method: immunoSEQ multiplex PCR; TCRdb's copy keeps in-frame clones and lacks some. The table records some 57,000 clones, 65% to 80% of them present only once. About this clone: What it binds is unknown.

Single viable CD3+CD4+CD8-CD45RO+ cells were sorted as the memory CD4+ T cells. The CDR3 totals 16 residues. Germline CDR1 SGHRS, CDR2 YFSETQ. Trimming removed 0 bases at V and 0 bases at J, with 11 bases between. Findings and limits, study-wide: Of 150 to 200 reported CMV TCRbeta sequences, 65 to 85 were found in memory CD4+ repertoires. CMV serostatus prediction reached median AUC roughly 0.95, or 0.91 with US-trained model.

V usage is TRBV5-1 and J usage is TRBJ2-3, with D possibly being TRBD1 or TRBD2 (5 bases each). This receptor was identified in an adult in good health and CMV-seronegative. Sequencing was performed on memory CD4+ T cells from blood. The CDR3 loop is CASSLGGSPSTDTQYF. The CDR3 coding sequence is TGCGCCAGCAGCTTGGGGGGGAGCCCTAGCACAGATACGCAGTATTTT.